This section outlines one T cell receptor beta chain sequence together with its context. Its antigen is currently unknown. These data are taken from a study of cytomegalovirus exposure and HLA in healthy donors. Study observations and caveats: Most TCR beta V segments were productive about 87% or about 30% of the time in an earlier analysis.

In germline, CDR1 is SGDLS, CDR2 YYNGEE. The CDR3 runs to 16 residues. V gave up 0 bases and J gave up 9 bases; unmatched junction bases: 9. With 60 Vbeta and 13 Jbeta primers, the PCR was carried out. Profiling relied on immunoSEQ multiplex PCR, and the TCRdb table lists in-frame clones only, not all of them. The data contain around 110,000 clones, 70% to 85% of them singletons. The clonotype was recovered from a man aged 60 to 75 in good health and CMV-seronegative. This chain joins TRBV9 and TRBJ2-1, with 10 bases fitting TRBD2. The sample was PBMCs. CDR3 nucleotide sequence: TGTGCCAGCAGCGTAGCCCCAGCGGGGGGGCAGACTGAGCAGTTCTTC. It specifies CASSVAPAGGQTEQFF.